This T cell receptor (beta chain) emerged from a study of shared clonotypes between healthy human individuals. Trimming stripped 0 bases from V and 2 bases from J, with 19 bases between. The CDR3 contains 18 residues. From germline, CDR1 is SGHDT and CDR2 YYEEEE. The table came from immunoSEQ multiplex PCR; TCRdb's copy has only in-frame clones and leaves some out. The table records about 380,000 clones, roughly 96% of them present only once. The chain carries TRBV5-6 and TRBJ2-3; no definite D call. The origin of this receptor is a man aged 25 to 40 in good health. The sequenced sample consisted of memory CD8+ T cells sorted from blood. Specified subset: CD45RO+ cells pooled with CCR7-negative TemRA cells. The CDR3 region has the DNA TGTGCCAGCAGCTTGGGCCCTCTACGGCAGGTGATCACAGATACGCAGTATTTT. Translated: CASSLGPLRQVITDTQYF. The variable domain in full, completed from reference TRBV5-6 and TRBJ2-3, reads DAGVTQSPTHLIKTRGQQVTLRCSPKSGHDTVSWYQQALGQGPQFIFQYYEEEERQRGNFPDRFSGHQFPNYSSELNVNALLLGDSALYLCASSLGPLRQVITDTQYFGPGTRLTVL.